This T cell receptor beta chain was documented in a study of T cell repertoires in cytomegalovirus infection. General observations from the study: Clonotype analysis showed dominance of the ex vivo response by HLA-C-restricted CMV-specific TCR beta clonotypes.

TCRdb used MiXCR to reprocess the reads, holding one entry per CDR3 protein. The table shows about 900,000 distinct CDR3 sequences, with around 29% occurring only once. This clonotype appeared a few times. Its specificity is not known. The CDR3 has 15 residues. Germline V gene sequence: CDR1 SGHVS, CDR2 FNYEAQ. The junction had 8 bases not matched to a gene; V was cut back by 5 bases and J by 4 bases. This receptor was taken from a human donor in good health (CMV status not recorded). Some clones in this sample may be carry-over from other donors' samples. The specimen was cultured CD8+ T cells from PBMCs, collected from culture after CMV antigen stimulation. The rearrangement links TRBV7-6 to TRBJ2-1, with 7 bases lining up with TRBD2. CDR3 region: CASSRGVAKYNEQFF. In DNA form, the CDR3 reads TGTGCCAGCAGCCGGGGGGTAGCGAAGTACAATGAGCAGTTCTTC.